The 8 T cell receptor beta chains reported below all come from one sample, sequenced in a study of STAT5B mutations in CD4+ large granular lymphocyte leukemia. Data came from immunoSEQ multiplex PCR; TCRdb stores just in-frame clones and leaves some out. The data hold about 3,500 clones, with 65% to 90% observed a single time. The sequenced sample consisted of CD4+ T cells from blood buffy coats. These TCRs come from a human donor in good health.

The genes are TRBV19 and TRBJ1-6; D gene uncertain. The CDR3 runs to 13 residues. Germline-derived CDR1 and CDR2 are LNHDA and SQIVND (reference sequence). Between the trimmed V and J ends, which lost 5 bases and 14 bases, there was a span of 16 bases. CDR3 region: CASSFRTGESLHF. CDR3 DNA sequence: TGTGCCAGTAGTTTCCGAACCGGGGAATCCCTCCACTTT. Full variable domain (missing parts from reference TRBV19 and TRBJ1-6): DGGITQSPKYLFRKEGQNVTLSCEQNLNHDAMYWYRQDPGQGLRLIYYSQIVNDFQKGDIAEGYSVSREKKESFPLTVTSAQKNPTAFYLCASSFRTGESLHFGNGTRLTVT.

This chain uses TRBV10-2 with TRBJ2-2; 8 bases are shared with TRBD1. Germline loops: CDR1 WSHSY, CDR2 SAAADI. J lost 4 bases, V lost 2 bases, and 0 bases had no gene match. This CDR3 comprises 14 residues. CDR3 sequence reads: CASSETGGTGELFF. The CDR3 bases are TGCGCCAGCAGTGAGACAGGGGGCACCGGGGAGCTGTTTTTT.

The rearrangement uses TRBV19 and TRBJ2-1, with a tentative D call TRBD1 (6 bases). The CDR3 runs to 15 residues. The germline V gene encodes CDR1 LNHDA and CDR2 SQIVND (reference sequence). The germline V and J ends were trimmed by 10 bases and 0 bases, with 16 bases remaining between them. The CDR3 coding sequence is TGTGCCATTGGGGGCAGGGTGAGCTCCTACAATGAGCAGTTCTTC. Translating it yields CAIGGRVSSYNEQFF.

This rearrangement joins TRBV7-9 to TRBJ2-1; the match to TRBD2 covers 10 bases. The germline gives CDR1 SEHNR, CDR2 FQNEAQ (reference sequence). This CDR3 contains 16 residues. J lost 7 bases, V lost 5 bases, and 11 bases had no gene match. CDR3 sequence: CASSTRAGGPGNEQFF. Written as DNA, the CDR3 is TGTGCCAGCAGCACTAGAGCGGGAGGGCCGGGTAATGAGCAGTTCTTC.

This chain connects TRBV20-1 to TRBJ2-7, with D hard to call. V lost 0 bases, J lost 3 bases, and 3 bases lay in between. CDR1 is DFQATT, CDR2 SNEGSKA, per germline (reference sequence). The CDR3 runs 11 residues. CDR3 bases: TGCAGTGCTAGAGAACTCTACGAGCAGTACTTC. Translation gives CSARELYEQYF.

V and J are TRBV5-5 and TRBJ1-4, with TRBD1 identical over 10 bases. Germline CDR1 is SGHKS and CDR2 is YYEKEE (reference sequence). This CDR3 spans 15 amino acids. V lost 4 bases, J lost 7 bases, and 7 bases stayed unmatched. The CDR3, as DNA: TGTGCCAGCAGCAAGGGACAGGGGATCGGTGAAAAACTGTTTTTT. Encoded protein: CASSKGQGIGEKLFF.

J is TRBJ1-6 and V is TRBV5-1; TRBD1 aligns across 7 bases. The junction had 13 bases not matched to a gene; V was cut back by 0 bases and J by 7 bases. The CDR3 is 18 residues long. Germline assignment: CDR1 SGHRS and CDR2 YFSETQ. The CDR3 DNA is TGCGCCAGCAGCTTGGGGGACAGTCCCTCAGGCCCAAATTCACCCCTCCACTTT. Translated: CASSLGDSPSGPNSPLHF. The full variable domain, completed using reference TRBV5-1 and TRBJ1-6, is KAGVTQTPRYLIKTRGQQVTLSCSPISGHRSVSWYQQTPGQGLQFLFEYFSETQRNKGNFPGRFSGRQFSNSRSEMNVSTLELGDSALYLCASSLGDSPSGPNSPLHFGNGTRLTVT.

The chain is built from TRBV27 and TRBJ1-3, with D uncertain. Trimming took 6 bases from V and 0 from J, leaving 12 bases between them. Germline V CDR1 and CDR2: MNHEY, SMNVEV (reference sequence). The CDR3 contains 15 residues. The CDR3 DNA sequence: TGTGCCAGCAGCTCGGGCCGCTTCTCTGGAAACACCATATATTTT. Translating gives CASSSGRFSGNTIYF.